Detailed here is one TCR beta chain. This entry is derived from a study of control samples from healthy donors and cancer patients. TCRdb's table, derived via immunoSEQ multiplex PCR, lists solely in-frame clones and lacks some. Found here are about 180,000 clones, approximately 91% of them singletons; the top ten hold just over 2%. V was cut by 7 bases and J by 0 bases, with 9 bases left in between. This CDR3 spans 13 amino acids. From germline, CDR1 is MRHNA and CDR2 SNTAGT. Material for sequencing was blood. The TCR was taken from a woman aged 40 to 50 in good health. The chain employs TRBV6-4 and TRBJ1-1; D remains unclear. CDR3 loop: CASKSGMNTEAFF. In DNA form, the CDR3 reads TGTGCCAGCAAATCTGGGATGAACACTGAAGCTTTCTTT.